Shown below are 30 T cell receptor beta chains from a single sample sequenced in a study of shared clonotypes between healthy human individuals. The table came from immunoSEQ multiplex PCR; TCRdb's copy has only in-frame clones and leaves some out. Here the sample spans 450,000 to 500,000 clones, 78% being singletons. The sequenced sample consisted of PBMCs. These receptors were taken from a woman in her 40s in good health. Some clones in this sample may be carry-over from other donors' samples.

V and J are TRBV11-3 and TRBJ1-1; the D gene is possibly TRBD1 (5 bases). Between the trimmed V and J ends, which lost 1 base and 5 bases, there was a span of 8 bases. Germline values: CDR1 SGHNT, CDR2 YENEEA. The CDR3 length is 13 residues. The CDR3 DNA is TGTGCCAGCAGCTTAGCAGGGAGGACTGAAGCTTTCTTT. Encoded protein: CASSLAGRTEAFF.

Of note for this clone: The sample holds other DNA sequences that translate to the same CDR3. The chain is built from TRBV7-3 and TRBJ2-5, with 9 bases identical to TRBD1. The V and J ends lost 4 bases and 2 bases, in that order; junction bases with no gene match: 2. The length of the CDR3 is 14 residues. Germline V CDR1 and CDR2: SGHTA, FQGTGA. CDR3 sequence reads: CASSSTGGQETQYF. CDR3 nucleotide sequence: TGTGCCAGCAGCTCGACAGGGGGACAAGAGACCCAGTACTTC. Supplemented by reference TRBV7-3 and TRBJ2-5, the full variable domain reads GAGVSQTPSNKVTEKGKYVELRCDPISGHTALYWYRQSLGQGPEFLIYFQGTGAADDSGLPNDRFFAVRPEGSVSTLKIQRTERGDSAVYLCASSSTGGQETQYFGPGTRLLVL.

The chain's CDR3 is CASSPGDLNEKLFF. The CDR3 DNA reads TGCGCCAGCAGCCCGGGAGACCTTAATGAAAAACTGTTTTTT. The rearrangement uses TRBV5-1 and TRBJ1-4, with no clear D. CDR1 SGHRS and CDR2 YFSETQ come from the germline V gene. Trimming shortened V by 4 bases and J by 4 bases, and 11 bases separated the two germline ends. This CDR3 comprises 14 residues.

V gene TRBV2 combines with J gene TRBJ2-6; no clear D gene. This CDR3 spans 12 amino acids. Germline V gene sequence: CDR1 SNHLY, CDR2 FYNNEI. Trimming removed 7 bases at V and 4 bases at J, with 5 bases between. CDR3 protein: CASTGGANVLTF. The CDR3 DNA reads as TGTGCCAGCACCGGCGGGGCCAACGTCCTGACTTTC. The full variable domain, with the rest looked up from reference TRBV2 and TRBJ2-6, is EPEVTQTPSHQVTQMGQEVILRCVPISNHLYFYWYRQILGQKVEFLVSFYNNEISEKSEIFDDQFSVERPDGSNFTLKIRSTKLEDSAMYFCASTGGANVLTFGAGSRLTVL.

The rearrangement joins TRBV27 to TRBJ1-5, with 10 bases fitting TRBD1. CDR1 and CDR2 from the germline V gene are MNHEY and SMNVEV (reference sequence). Losses at the gene ends were 8 bases for V and 0 bases for J; bases not matched to a gene: 4. This CDR3 has 15 residues. In DNA, the CDR3 is TGTGCCAGCGGGGACAGGGGACTTAGCAATCAGCCCCAGCATTTT. This codes for CASGDRGLSNQPQHF.

The gene calls are TRBV7-3 and TRBJ2-3; no clear D. Deletions cut 5 bases from V and 9 bases from J, with 18 bases between. In germline, CDR1 is SGHTA, CDR2 FQGTGA. This CDR3 is built from 14 residues. The CDR3 DNA follows: TGTGCCAGCAGCCTGAGCCCAGGATCCGAAACGCAGTATTTT. It encodes CASSLSPGSETQYF.

V and J are TRBV6-8 and TRBJ2-2; no definite D call. Trimming cost V 2 bases and J 6 bases, with 13 bases left between them. The V gene's germline CDR1 is MNHGY and CDR2 SAAAGT. This CDR3 has 15 residues. CDR3: CASSYRSRVSGELFF. The CDR3 DNA follows: TGTGCCAGCAGTTACAGGAGTCGCGTTTCCGGGGAGCTGTTTTTT.

A note on this clone: The limits of the CDR3 on the DNA are not certain, so only TCRdb's listed CDR3 is given. The chain couples TRBV5-1 to TRBJ2-7; TRBD1 was called by the table and not checked on the DNA. Germline CDR1 is SGHRS and CDR2 is YFSETQ. The CDR3 has 13 residues if both end residues are counted. The CDR3 is CASSSSTGREQYF.

A note on this clone: This CDR3 is also generated by other DNA sequences in the sample. V is TRBV6-6 and J is TRBJ1-3, with D hard to call. Trimming stripped 0 bases from V and 0 bases from J, with 6 bases between. CDR1 and CDR2 (germline): MNHNY, SVGAGI (reference sequence). This CDR3 comprises 15 residues. CDR3 loop: CASSYSESSGNTIYF. As DNA, the CDR3 is TGTGCCAGCAGTTACTCCGAGAGCTCTGGAAACACCATATATTTT.

This sequence joins TRBV5-1 and TRBJ1-4; D is ambiguous. The CDR3 consists of 16 residues. With 0 bases removed from V and 8 bases from J, the gap between germline ends came to 17 bases. Germline values: CDR1 SGHRS, CDR2 YFSETQ. The CDR3 loop reads CASSLAGGSLSEKLFF. CDR3 nucleotides: TGCGCCAGCAGCTTGGCCGGAGGGAGCCTATCGGAAAAACTGTTTTTT.

J is TRBJ2-7 and V is TRBV19; D is ambiguous. Trimming stripped 0 bases from V and 1 base from J, with 7 bases between. Per germline, CDR1 LNHDA and CDR2 SQIVND (reference sequence). This CDR3 is 14 amino acids long. CDR3 region: CASSIDGGSYEQYF. CDR3 nucleotides: TGTGCCAGTAGTATAGACGGCGGATCCTACGAGCAGTACTTC.

This clone showed up just a few times. The CDR3 sequence is CASSLVLRTAFIVYEQYF. CDR3 nucleotide sequence: TGTGCCAGCAGTTTGGTATTGCGGACCGCTTTTATCGTCTACGAGCAGTACTTC. The V gene is TRBV28, the J gene TRBJ2-7; D uncertain. V shed 3 bases and J shed 3 bases, with 24 bases lying between them. Germline CDR1 MDHEN, CDR2 SYDVKM. CDR3 size: 18 residues.

The chain combines TRBV7-8 with TRBJ1-2; D might be TRBD1 (5 bases). Germline-derived CDR1 and CDR2 are SGHVS and FQNEAQ. Trimming shortened V by 5 bases and J by 3 bases, and 10 bases separated the two germline ends. CDR3 size: 13 residues. The CDR3 DNA follows: TGTGCCAGCAGCCACGACAGTGACTATGGCTACACCTTC. Its protein is CASSHDSDYGYTF. The full variable domain, completed using reference TRBV7-8 and TRBJ1-2, is GAGVSQSPRYKVAKRGQDVALRCDPISGHVSLFWYQQALGQGPEFLTYFQNEAQLDKSGLPSDRFFAERPEGSVSTLKIQRTQQEDSAVYLCASSHDSDYGYTFGSGTRLTVV.

This clone turned up a few times. This chain uses TRBV28 with TRBJ1-2; D may be TRBD1 (6 bases). In germline, CDR1 is MDHEN, CDR2 SYDVKM. This CDR3 is 16 amino acids long. V lost 7 bases to trimming and J lost 3 bases, with 21 bases between them. This CDR3 reads CASNLRFGGAYYGYTF. The DNA of the CDR3 is TGTGCCAGCAATTTGCGGTTTGGGGGCGCGTACTATGGCTACACCTTC.

Ten or more counts support this clone. The chain is built from TRBV4-2 and TRBJ1-4, with D unclear. The CDR3 is 13 residues long. V lost 6 bases and J lost 8, with 13 bases in between. Germline V gene data show CDR1 as LGHNA and CDR2 as YNFKEQ. The CDR3: CASRAGGREKLFF. The DNA for the CDR3 is TGTGCCAGCAGGGCAGGAGGAAGGGAAAAACTGTTTTTT.

CDR3 sequence reads: CASSLVSSGSRYEQYF. CDR3 coding DNA: TGTGCCAGCAGCTTAGTGTCTAGCGGGAGTCGATACGAGCAGTACTTC. V gene TRBV7-2 combines with J gene TRBJ2-7; 10 bases match TRBD2. This CDR3 comprises 16 residues. Germline CDR1 is SGHTA and CDR2 is FQGNSA. J gave up 4 bases and V 1 base, and 7 bases lay outside the gene matches.

Only a few counts were recorded for this clone. J is TRBJ1-1 and V is TRBV6-6; unclear D gene. CDR3 length: 13 amino acids. V dropped 6 bases and J dropped 4 bases, with 12 bases sitting between them. From germline, CDR1 is MNHNY and CDR2 SVGAGI (reference sequence). In nucleotides, the CDR3 is TGTGCCAGCAGCCCCGGGCAGCTCACTGAAGCTTTCTTT. It encodes CASSPGQLTEAFF.

The gene calls are TRBV29-1 and TRBJ2-7; D possibly corresponds to TRBD1 (6 bases). Germline CDR1 and CDR2: SQVTM and ANQGSEA. This CDR3 has 12 residues. V was pared by 0 bases and J by 5 bases, with 8 bases between. CDR3 in DNA: TGCAGCGTTGAAGATCCAGGGGACGAGCAGTACTTC. This codes for CSVEDPGDEQYF.

A remark on this clone: This sample also contains other DNA sequences that code for the same CDR3. The chain joins TRBV11-2 to TRBJ2-1; no firm D call. The germline V gene encodes CDR1 SGHAT and CDR2 FQNNGV. Trimming removed 1 base from V and 7 bases from J, with 5 bases in between. The CDR3 covers 12 residues. CDR3 sequence: CASSLGLNEQFF. For the CDR3, the DNA is TGTGCCAGCAGCTTAGGGTTAAATGAGCAGTTCTTC.

This clone appeared many times. The J gene is TRBJ2-3, the V gene TRBV5-1; possible D gene TRBD1, 6 bases. This CDR3 spans 16 amino acids. Germline values: CDR1 SGHRS, CDR2 YFSETQ. Trimming removed 4 bases from V and 2 bases from J, with 17 bases in between. Here the CDR3 DNA reads TGCGCCAGCAGCCTGGGACACCCGACTAACACAGATACGCAGTATTTT. The encoded protein is CASSLGHPTNTDTQYF.

This clone was observed a few times. This chain's CDR3 is CASSFAGGETQYF. In DNA form, the CDR3 reads TGTGCCAGCAGCTTCGCGGGTGGCGAGACCCAGTACTTC. The V and J genes are TRBV11-2 and TRBJ2-5; tentatively, D is TRBD2 (5 bases). CDR1 is SGHAT and CDR2 is FQNNGV in the germline V gene. V was cut by 3 bases and J by 5 bases, with 10 bases left in between. The CDR3 is 13 residues long.

The rearrangement links TRBV5-1 to TRBJ2-2, with D unclear. Deletions cut 3 bases from V and 5 bases from J, with 14 bases between. The V gene's germline CDR1 is SGHRS and CDR2 YFSETQ. This CDR3 contains 15 residues. The CDR3 loop reads CASSSTSTPTGELFF. The CDR3 coding sequence is TGCGCCAGCAGCTCCACCTCTACCCCGACCGGGGAGCTGTTTTTT.

This clone was found a few times. The chain couples TRBV5-6 to TRBJ2-7, with 9 bases fitting TRBD2. Germline lookup yields CDR1 SGHDT and CDR2 YYEEEE. The CDR3 consists of 14 residues. Germline trimming cut 3 bases from V and 0 bases from J; bases unmatched to any gene: 1. The CDR3 loop reads CASSYSGSSYEQYF. The CDR3 DNA follows: TGTGCCAGCAGCTATAGCGGGAGCTCCTACGAGCAGTACTTC.

This clone was observed a handful of times. This chain connects TRBV7-2 to TRBJ2-5, with unresolved D. The CDR3 covers 14 residues. V shed 5 bases and J shed 2 bases, with 12 bases lying between them. CDR1 and CDR2 (germline): SGHTA, FQGNSA. The CDR3 DNA reads TGTGCCAGCAGCCTCGACACCGGACAAGAGACCCAGTACTTC. Residues: CASSLDTGQETQYF.

The chain is built from TRBV6-6 and TRBJ1-1; D unresolved. This CDR3 is built from 12 residues. Germline CDR1 MNHNY, CDR2 SVGAGI (reference sequence). V gave up 1 base and J gave up 8 bases, with 8 bases separating them. CDR3 loop: CASSYLEAEAFF. The CDR3 coding sequence is TGTGCCAGCAGTTACTTGGAGGCCGAAGCTTTCTTT.

In DNA, the CDR3 is TGTGCCAGCTCATACACGGTGGACTCTGGAAACACCATATATTTT. The encoded protein is CASSYTVDSGNTIYF. This chain uses TRBV18 with TRBJ1-3; D remains unclear. This CDR3 is 15 amino acids long. V shed 5 bases and J shed 0 bases, with 11 bases lying between them. The germline CDR1 and CDR2 sequences are KGHSH and LQKENI.

V is TRBV5-4 and J is TRBJ2-7, with 10 bases matching TRBD2. Germline lookup yields CDR1 SGHNT and CDR2 YYREEE (reference sequence). Germline trimming cut 3 bases from V and 7 bases from J; bases unmatched to any gene: 10. The CDR3 consists of 15 residues. CDR3 nucleotide sequence: TGTGCCAGCAGCTCTTCAGCGGGAGGGCCGGGAGAGCAGTACTTC. This codes for CASSSSAGGPGEQYF.

The chain links TRBV2 to TRBJ2-2; TRBD2 matches 7 bases. The CDR3 is made up of 14 amino acids. Germline assignment: CDR1 SNHLY and CDR2 FYNNEI. The V gene end was trimmed by 7 bases and the J gene end by 1 base; junction bases not matched to a gene: 3. The CDR3 here is CASNGLGNTGELFF. Written as DNA, the CDR3 is TGTGCCAGCAACGGACTAGGGAACACCGGGGAGCTGTTTTTT.

CDR3 in amino acids: CSVEDRDISYEQYF. The CDR3 coding sequence is TGCAGCGTTGAAGACCGGGACATTTCCTACGAGCAGTACTTC. V is TRBV29-1 and J is TRBJ2-7; TRBD1 is a possible D gene (6 bases). This CDR3 comprises 14 residues. Germline lookup yields CDR1 SQVTM and CDR2 ANQGSEA. With 0 bases removed from V and 1 base from J, the gap between germline ends came to 10 bases.

Comment on this clone: This probably arose from a read error, given a far larger clone one base away. Other DNA variants within this sample encode the same CDR3. The chain links TRBV30 to TRBJ2-2; 11 bases are shared with TRBD2. The CDR3 length is 17 residues. The germline gives CDR1 GTSNPN, CDR2 SVGIG (reference sequence). V shed 7 bases and J 5 bases; nucleotides not matched to a gene: 15. The CDR3 spells CASNPTSGMVRTGELFF. CDR3 nucleotide sequence: TGTGCCTCAAACCCGACTAGCGGGATGGTTCGTACCGGGGAGCTGTTTTTT. Complete variable domain (other parts from reference TRBV30 and TRBJ2-2): SQTIHQWPATLVQPVGSPLSLECTVEGTSNPNLYWYRQAAGRGLQLLFYSVGIGQISSEVPQNLSASRPQDRQFILSSKKLLLSDSGFYLCASNPTSGMVRTGELFFGEGSRLTVL.